This T cell receptor (beta chain) was profiled in a study of cytomegalovirus exposure and HLA in healthy donors. Regarding this clone: Its antigen is unknown.

PCR involved 60 Vbeta and 13 Jbeta primers. Some clones are missing from TCRdb's copy, which holds only in-frame ones; the method was immunoSEQ multiplex PCR. The table has approximately 170,000 clones, 70% to 90% seen once; the top ten hold about 0.8%. General study points: For TCR beta chains, V- and J-gene trimming was later linked to a missense DCLRE1C variant. Some segments of the V type, notably TRBV6-2 and TRBV6-3, were excluded as indistinguishable.

All donors participated as healthy donors of bone marrow. Donors were ostensibly healthy at sampling, although undocumented immune exposures were probable. Trimming at V came to 1 base and at J to 5 bases, leaving 12 bases not matched to a gene. Germline V gives CDR1 MDHEN, CDR2 SYDVKM. This CDR3 is built from 17 residues. This TCR was recovered from a woman aged 18-30 years in good health and CMV-seronegative. This chain connects TRBV28 to TRBJ2-5; 8 bases are a match to TRBD1. The sequencing input was PBMCs. CDR3 sequence reads: CASSLLDAGRGLETQYF. DNA of the CDR3: TGTGCCAGCAGTTTATTGGATGCGGGCAGGGGGCTGGAGACCCAGTACTTC.